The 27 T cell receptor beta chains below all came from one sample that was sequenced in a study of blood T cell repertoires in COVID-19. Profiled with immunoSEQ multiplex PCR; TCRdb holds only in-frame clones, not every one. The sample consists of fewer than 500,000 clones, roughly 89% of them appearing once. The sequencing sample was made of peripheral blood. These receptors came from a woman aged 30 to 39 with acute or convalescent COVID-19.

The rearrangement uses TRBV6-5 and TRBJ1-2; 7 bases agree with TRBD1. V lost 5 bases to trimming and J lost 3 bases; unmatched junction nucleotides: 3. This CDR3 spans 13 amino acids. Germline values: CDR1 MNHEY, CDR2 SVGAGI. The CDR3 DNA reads TGTGCCAGCAGTAGGGGGCGAGACTATGGCTACACCTTC. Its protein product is CASSRGRDYGYTF.

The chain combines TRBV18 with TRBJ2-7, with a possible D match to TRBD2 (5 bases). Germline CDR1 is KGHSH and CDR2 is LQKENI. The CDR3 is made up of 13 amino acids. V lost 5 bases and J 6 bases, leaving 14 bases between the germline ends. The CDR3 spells CASSSGTSTEQYF. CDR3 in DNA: TGTGCCAGCTCATCGGGAACGAGTACCGAGCAGTACTTC. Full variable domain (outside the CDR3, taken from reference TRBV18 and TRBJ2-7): NAGVMQNPRHLVRRRGQEARLRCSPMKGHSHVYWYRQLPEEGLKFMVYLQKENIIDESGMPKERFSAEFPKEGPSILRIQQVVRGDSAAYFCASSSGTSTEQYFGPGTRLTVT.

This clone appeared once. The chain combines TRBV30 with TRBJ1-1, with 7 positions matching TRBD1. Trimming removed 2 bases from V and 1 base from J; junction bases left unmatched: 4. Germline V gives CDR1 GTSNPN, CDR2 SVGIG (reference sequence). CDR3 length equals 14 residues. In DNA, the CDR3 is TGTGCCTGGAGTCTGGGACAGAAGAACACTGAAGCTTTCTTT. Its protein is CAWSLGQKNTEAFF.

CDR3 bases: TGTGCCAGCTCACGCGGACAGGGTAGTTATTTAGGCTACACCTTC. Encoded protein: CASSRGQGSYLGYTF. The chain links TRBV18 to TRBJ1-2; 8 bases agree with TRBD1. Germline V gene lookup returns CDR1 KGHSH and CDR2 LQKENI. V gave up 4 bases and J gave up 8 bases; unmatched junction bases: 12. The CDR3 has 15 residues. The variable domain in full, with the rest retrieved from reference TRBV18 and TRBJ1-2, is NAGVMQNPRHLVRRRGQEARLRCSPMKGHSHVYWYRQLPEEGLKFMVYLQKENIIDESGMPKERFSAEFPKEGPSILRIQQVVRGDSAAYFCASSRGQGSYLGYTFGSGTRLTVV.

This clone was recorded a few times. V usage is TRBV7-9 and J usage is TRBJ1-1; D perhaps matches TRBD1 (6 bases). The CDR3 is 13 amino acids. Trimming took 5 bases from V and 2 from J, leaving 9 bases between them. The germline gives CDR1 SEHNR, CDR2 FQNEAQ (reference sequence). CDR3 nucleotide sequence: TGTGCCAGCAGCCGACAGGATAACACTGAAGCTTTCTTT. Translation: CASSRQDNTEAFF.

The CDR3 reads CASSFIRRGHSYEQYF. CDR3 DNA: TGTGCCAGCAGTTTCATTCGGCGGGGGCACTCCTACGAGCAGTACTTC. The rearrangement joins TRBV27 to TRBJ2-7, with D maybe TRBD2 (7 bases). CDR1 MNHEY and CDR2 SMNVEV come from the germline V gene (reference sequence). The CDR3 is 16 residues long. Trimming removed 3 bases from V and 0 bases from J, with 15 bases in between.

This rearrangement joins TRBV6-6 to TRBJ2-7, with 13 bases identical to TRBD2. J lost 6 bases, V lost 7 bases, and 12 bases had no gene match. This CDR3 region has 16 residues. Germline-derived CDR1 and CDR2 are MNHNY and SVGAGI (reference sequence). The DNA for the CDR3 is TGTGCCAGCAAAAAGGTACCGGGACTAGCGGGGTTCGAGCAGTACTTC. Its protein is CASKKVPGLAGFEQYF.

The CDR3 here is CASSQAPQVRSPLHF. CDR3 coding DNA: TGTGCCAGCAGCCAAGCGCCGCAGGTTAGATCACCCCTCCACTTT. The genes are TRBV14 and TRBJ1-6; D is unresolved. The CDR3 is made up of 15 amino acids. The germline V gene has CDR1 SGHDN and CDR2 FVKESK. V lost 1 base to trimming and J lost 10 bases, with 14 bases between them. The variable domain in full, completed from reference TRBV14 and TRBJ1-6, reads EAGVTQFPSHSVIEKGQTVTLRCDPISGHDNLYWYRRVMGKEIKFLLHFVKESKQDESGMPNNRFLAERTGGTYSTLKVQPAELEDSGVYFCASSQAPQVRSPLHFGNGTRLTVT.

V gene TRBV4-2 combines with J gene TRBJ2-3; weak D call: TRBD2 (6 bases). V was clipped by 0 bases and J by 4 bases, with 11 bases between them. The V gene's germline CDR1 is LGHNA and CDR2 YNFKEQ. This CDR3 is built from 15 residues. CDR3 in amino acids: CASSQDRSGADTQYF. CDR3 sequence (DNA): TGTGCCAGCAGCCAAGATCGTAGCGGTGCAGATACGCAGTATTTT.

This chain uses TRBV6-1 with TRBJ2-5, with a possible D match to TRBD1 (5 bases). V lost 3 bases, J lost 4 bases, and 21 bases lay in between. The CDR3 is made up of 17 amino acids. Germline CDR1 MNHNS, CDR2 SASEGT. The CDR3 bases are TGTGCCAGCAGTGATTTCTTACAGCAGGGCGTCGGAGAGACCCAGTACTTC. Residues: CASSDFLQQGVGETQYF.

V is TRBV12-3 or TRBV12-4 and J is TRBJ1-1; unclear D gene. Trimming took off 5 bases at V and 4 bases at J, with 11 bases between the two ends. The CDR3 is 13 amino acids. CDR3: CASSPRVSTEAFF. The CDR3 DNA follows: TGTGCCAGCAGTCCGAGGGTCAGCACTGAAGCTTTCTTT.

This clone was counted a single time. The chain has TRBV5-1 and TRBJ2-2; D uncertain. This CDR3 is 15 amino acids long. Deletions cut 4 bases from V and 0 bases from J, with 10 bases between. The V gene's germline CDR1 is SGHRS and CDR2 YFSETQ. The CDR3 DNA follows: TGCGCCAGCAGCAAGCAAAACGCGAACACCGGGGAGCTGTTTTTT. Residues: CASSKQNANTGELFF.

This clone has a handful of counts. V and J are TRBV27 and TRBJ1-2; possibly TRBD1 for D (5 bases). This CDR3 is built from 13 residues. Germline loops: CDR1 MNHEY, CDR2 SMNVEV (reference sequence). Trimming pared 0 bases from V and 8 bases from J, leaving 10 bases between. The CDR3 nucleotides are TGTGCCAGCAGTTTATCTCGAAGGGGCGGCTACACCTTC. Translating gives CASSLSRRGGYTF.

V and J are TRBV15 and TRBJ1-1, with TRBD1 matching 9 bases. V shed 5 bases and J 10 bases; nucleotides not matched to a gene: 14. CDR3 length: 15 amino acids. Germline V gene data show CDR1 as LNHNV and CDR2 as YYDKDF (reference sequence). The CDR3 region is CATSDRDRVSVGAFF. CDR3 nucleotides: TGTGCCACCAGCGATAGGGACAGGGTATCGGTTGGAGCTTTCTTT.

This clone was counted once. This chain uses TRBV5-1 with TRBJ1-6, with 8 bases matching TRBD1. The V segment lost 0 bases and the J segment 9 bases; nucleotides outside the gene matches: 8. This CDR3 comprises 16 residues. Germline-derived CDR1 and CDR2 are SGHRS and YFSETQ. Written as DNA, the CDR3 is TGCGCCAGCAGCTTGGGAGTCAGGGGGCGAAGTTCACCCCTCCACTTT. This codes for CASSLGVRGRSSPLHF.

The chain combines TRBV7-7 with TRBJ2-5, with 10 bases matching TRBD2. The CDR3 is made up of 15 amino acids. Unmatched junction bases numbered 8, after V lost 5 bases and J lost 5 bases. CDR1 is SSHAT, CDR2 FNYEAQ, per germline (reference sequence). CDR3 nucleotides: TGTGCCAGCAGCCCTCTACTAGCGGGGCGGGAGACCCAGTACTTC. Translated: CASSPLLAGRETQYF.

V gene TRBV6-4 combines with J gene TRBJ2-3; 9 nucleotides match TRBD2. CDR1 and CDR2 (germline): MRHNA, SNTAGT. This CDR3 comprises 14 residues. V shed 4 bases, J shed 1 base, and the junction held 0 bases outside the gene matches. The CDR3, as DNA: TGTGCCAGCAGTGTAGCGGGGGGCACAGATACGCAGTATTTT. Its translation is CASSVAGGTDTQYF.

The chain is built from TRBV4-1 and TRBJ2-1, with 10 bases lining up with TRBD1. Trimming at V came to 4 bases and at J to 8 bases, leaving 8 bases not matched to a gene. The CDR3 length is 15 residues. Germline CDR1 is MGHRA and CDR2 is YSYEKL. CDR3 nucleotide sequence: TGCGCCAGCAGCCGAACCGGGACAGGGGACTATGAGCAGTTCTTC. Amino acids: CASSRTGTGDYEQFF.

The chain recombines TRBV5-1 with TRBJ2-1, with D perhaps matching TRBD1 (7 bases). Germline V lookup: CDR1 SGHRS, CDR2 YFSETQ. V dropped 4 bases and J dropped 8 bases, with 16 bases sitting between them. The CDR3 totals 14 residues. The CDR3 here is CASSRRQGGDEQFF. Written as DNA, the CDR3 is TGCGCCAGCAGCCGTAGACAGGGAGGCGATGAGCAGTTCTTC.

The CDR3 nucleotides are TGTGCCAGCAGCGTCTTACTTACGGGACAGTCCTACGAGCAGTACTTC. Translation: CASSVLLTGQSYEQYF. This chain links TRBV7-9 with TRBJ2-7, with TRBD1 identical over 7 bases. J lost 1 base, V lost 5 bases, and 11 bases had no gene match. The CDR3 runs to 16 residues. The germline V gene encodes CDR1 SEHNR and CDR2 FQNEAQ (reference sequence).

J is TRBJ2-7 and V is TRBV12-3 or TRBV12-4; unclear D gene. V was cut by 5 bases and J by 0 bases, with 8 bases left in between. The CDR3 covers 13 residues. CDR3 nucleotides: TGTGCCAGCAGTCCTCAGGTCTCCTACGAGCAGTACTTC. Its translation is CASSPQVSYEQYF.

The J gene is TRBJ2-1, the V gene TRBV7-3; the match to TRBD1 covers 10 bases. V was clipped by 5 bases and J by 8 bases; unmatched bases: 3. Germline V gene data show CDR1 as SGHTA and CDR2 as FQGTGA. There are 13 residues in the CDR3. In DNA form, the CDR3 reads TGTGCCAGCAGCCTGACAGGGGGCCATGAGCAGTTCTTC. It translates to CASSLTGGHEQFF.

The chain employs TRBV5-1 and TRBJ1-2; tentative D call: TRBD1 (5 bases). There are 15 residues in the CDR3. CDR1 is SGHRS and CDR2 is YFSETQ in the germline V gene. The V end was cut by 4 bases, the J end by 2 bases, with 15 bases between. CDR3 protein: CASSPFGRANYGYTF. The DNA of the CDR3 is TGCGCCAGCAGCCCTTTCGGCAGGGCGAACTATGGCTACACCTTC.

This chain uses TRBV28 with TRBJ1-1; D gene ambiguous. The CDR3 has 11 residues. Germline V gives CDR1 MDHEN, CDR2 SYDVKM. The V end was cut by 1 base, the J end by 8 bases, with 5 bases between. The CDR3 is CASSLSVEAFF. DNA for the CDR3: TGTGCCAGCAGTTTATCGGTCGAAGCTTTCTTT.

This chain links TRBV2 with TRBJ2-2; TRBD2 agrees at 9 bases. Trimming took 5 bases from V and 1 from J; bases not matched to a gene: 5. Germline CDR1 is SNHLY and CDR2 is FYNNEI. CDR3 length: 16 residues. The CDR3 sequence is CASSRATSGNTGELFF. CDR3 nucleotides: TGTGCCAGCAGTAGGGCGACTAGCGGGAACACCGGGGAGCTGTTTTTT. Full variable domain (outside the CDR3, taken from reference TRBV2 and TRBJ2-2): EPEVTQTPSHQVTQMGQEVILRCVPISNHLYFYWYRQILGQKVEFLVSFYNNEISEKSEIFDDQFSVERPDGSNFTLKIRSTKLEDSAMYFCASSRATSGNTGELFFGEGSRLTVL.

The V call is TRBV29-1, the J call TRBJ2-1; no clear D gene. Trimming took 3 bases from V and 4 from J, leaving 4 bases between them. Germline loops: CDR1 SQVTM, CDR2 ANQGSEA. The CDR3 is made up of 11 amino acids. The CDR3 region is CSVDLYNEQFF. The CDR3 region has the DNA TGCAGCGTTGACCTTTACAATGAGCAGTTCTTC.

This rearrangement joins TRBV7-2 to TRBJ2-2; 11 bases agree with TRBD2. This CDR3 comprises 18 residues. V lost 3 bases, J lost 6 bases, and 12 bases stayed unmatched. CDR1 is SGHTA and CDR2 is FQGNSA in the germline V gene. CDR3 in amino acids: CASSFLAGGLGWAGELFF. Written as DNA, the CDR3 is TGTGCCAGCAGCTTCCTAGCGGGGGGCCTCGGTTGGGCCGGGGAGCTGTTTTTT. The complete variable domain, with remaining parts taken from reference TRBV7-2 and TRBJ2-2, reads GAGVSQSPSNKVTEKGKDVELRCDPISGHTALYWYRQSLGQGLEFLIYFQGNSAPDKSGLPSDRFSAERTGGSVSTLTIQRTQQEDSAVYLCASSFLAGGLGWAGELFFGEGSRLTVL.